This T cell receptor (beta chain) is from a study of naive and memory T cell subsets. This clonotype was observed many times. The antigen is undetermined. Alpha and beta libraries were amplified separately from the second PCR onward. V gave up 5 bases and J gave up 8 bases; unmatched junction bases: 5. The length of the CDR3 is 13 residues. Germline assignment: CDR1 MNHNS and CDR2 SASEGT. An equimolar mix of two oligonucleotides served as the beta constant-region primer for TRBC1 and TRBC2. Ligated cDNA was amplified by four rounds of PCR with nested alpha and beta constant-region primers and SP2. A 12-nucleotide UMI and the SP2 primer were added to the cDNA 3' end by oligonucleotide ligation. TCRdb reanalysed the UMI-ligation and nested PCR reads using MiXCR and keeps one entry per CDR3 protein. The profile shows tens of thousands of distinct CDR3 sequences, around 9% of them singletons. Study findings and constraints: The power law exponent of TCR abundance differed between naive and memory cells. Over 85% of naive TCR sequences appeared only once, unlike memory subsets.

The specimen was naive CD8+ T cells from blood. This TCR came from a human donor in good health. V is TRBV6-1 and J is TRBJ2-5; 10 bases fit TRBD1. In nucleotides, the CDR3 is TGTGCCAGCAGTCTACTGACAGGGGGCACCCAGTACTTC. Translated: CASSLLTGGTQYF.